The sequence of this TCR beta chain was determined in a study of blood T cell repertoires in COVID-19. Study details: From the United States, Italy and Spain came samples of acute and convalescent COVID-19. PBMCs, B-cell-depleted T cells, or T cells provided the cDNA or gDNA that made up the material.

Under the authors' procedure: Estimates of nucleated cell counts were drawn from the amplification of reference gene primers. Here immunoSEQ multiplex PCR was the method, and the copy in TCRdb shows in-frame clones only, minus some. V, J and clone size are those of that table, while D and trimming were read from the DNA. This table holds over 60,000 clones, around 82% found once. Trimming took off 2 bases at V and 7 bases at J, with 8 bases between the two ends. This CDR3 has 12 residues. Germline V gene lookup returns CDR1 GTSNPN and CDR2 SVGIG (reference sequence). The J gene is TRBJ1-4, the V gene TRBV30; D is unclear. The sequenced sample was peripheral blood. The receptor comes from a man at least 80 years old with active COVID-19. The CDR3 is CAWSLGSEKLFF. The CDR3 coding sequence is TGTGCCTGGAGTTTAGGGAGTGAAAAACTGTTTTTT.